These 15 T cell receptor beta chains were all obtained from the same sample, sequenced in a study of neurological immune-mediated disorders. TCRdb re-analysed the 5' RACE reads in MiXCR, keeping a single row per CDR3 protein. The table has under 30,000 distinct CDR3 sequences, about an eighth seen once. The sample consisted of PBMCs. Source of these receptors: a woman aged 40 to 55 with HTLV-1-associated myelopathy (HAM/TSP).

This clonotype was detected ten times or more. The chain employs TRBV11-2 and TRBJ1-5; possibly TRBD1 for D (5 bases). V gave up 6 bases and J gave up 6 bases, with 15 bases separating them. The CDR3 loop spans 14 amino acids. In germline, CDR1 is SGHAT, CDR2 FQNNGV. CDR3 nucleotides: TGTGCCAGCAGTCGACAGAGCCCCGTTCAGCCCCAGCATTTT. Protein sequence: CASSRQSPVQPQHF.

This clonotype was seen many times. The chain combines TRBV7-9 with TRBJ2-4, with D possibly TRBD2 on 6 matching bases. Per germline, CDR1 SEHNR and CDR2 FQNEAQ (reference sequence). V was cut by 6 bases and J by 0 bases, with 21 bases left in between. The CDR3 covers 18 residues. CDR3 region: CASSPFGRGTLAKNIQYF. CDR3 DNA: TGTGCCAGCAGTCCTTTCGGGCGGGGAACACTAGCCAAAAACATTCAGTACTTC.

This clonotype was seen more than once but under ten times. This chain links TRBV6-5 with TRBJ1-3, with 9 bases matching TRBD1. Germline assignment: CDR1 MNHEY and CDR2 SVGAGI. The J segment lost 0 bases and the V segment lost 6 bases, leaving 3 bases of the junction unmatched. CDR3 length: 15 amino acids. The CDR3 coding sequence is TGTGCCAGCAGCAACAGGGGGCTCTCTGGAAACACCATATATTTT. Translation: CASSNRGLSGNTIYF.

Concerning this clonotype: Because the CDR3's place on the DNA is in doubt, the DNA is left out and the CDR3 is given as listed by TCRdb. The rearrangement joins TRBV7-6 to TRBJ2-1. The germline gives CDR1 SGHVS, CDR2 FNYEAQ. A total of 18 residues make up the CDR3, ends included. The CDR3 loop is CASSFYICSASSVSEQFF.

This clonotype was detected only a few times. J is TRBJ1-1 and V is TRBV19; a weak D match, TRBD1 (6 bases). The CDR3 spans 14 residues. CDR1 is LNHDA, CDR2 SQIVND, per germline (reference sequence). V was pared by 3 bases and J by 6 bases, with 14 bases between. CDR3 loop: CASSIGVGAAEAFF. CDR3 coding DNA: TGTGCCAGTAGTATTGGAGTGGGGGCGGCTGAAGCTTTCTTT.

In this sample, this clonotype turned up many times. The J gene is TRBJ2-7, the V gene TRBV20-1; D ambiguous. The V and J ends lost 2 bases and 0 bases respectively, with 8 bases between them. Looked up from germline, CDR1 is DFQATT and CDR2 is SNEGSKA (reference sequence). This CDR3 contains 13 residues. The CDR3: CSARRPDSYEQYF. The CDR3 nucleotides are TGCAGTGCTAGAAGGCCGGACTCCTACGAGCAGTACTTC.

The sample holds many counts of this clonotype. The rearrangement joins TRBV12-3 or TRBV12-4 to TRBJ1-3; weak D call: TRBD1 (6 bases). CDR3 size: 16 residues. V was clipped by 3 bases and J by 4 bases, with 16 bases between them. CDR3 sequence: CASSFFGGAEGNTIYF. The CDR3, as DNA: TGTGCCAGCAGTTTTTTCGGGGGCGCTGAGGGAAACACCATATATTTT.

This clonotype was detected only once. As DNA, the CDR3 is TGTGCCAGCAGCTATTTCAGTAGGGTAGCCAAAAACATTCAGTACTTC. Translated: CASSYFSRVAKNIQYF. The rearrangement joins TRBV11-2 to TRBJ2-4; D is uncertain. Germline V CDR1 and CDR2: SGHAT, FQNNGV. Trimming stripped 4 bases from V and 0 bases from J, with 13 bases between. This CDR3 spans 16 amino acids.

This clonotype was counted at least ten times. The chain carries TRBV10-3 and TRBJ1-3, with D uncertain. V was shortened by 10 bases and J by 4 bases, with 20 bases between the two germline ends. CDR3 length: 15 amino acids. CDR1 and CDR2 from the germline V gene are ENHRY and SYGVKD. The CDR3 DNA reads TGTGCCACGAATTTGGTGGCTTCTGAGGGAAACACCATATATTTT. Translated: CATNLVASEGNTIYF.

The chain uses TRBV13 and TRBJ1-2; the D gene is possibly TRBD1 (5 bases). This CDR3 comprises 13 residues. CDR1 is PRHDT, CDR2 FYEKMQ, per germline (reference sequence). The V end was cut by 5 bases, the J end by 8 bases, with 15 bases between. CDR3 in amino acids: CASSPGGRDGYTF. In DNA, the CDR3 is TGTGCCAGCAGCCCAGGAGGAAGGGACGGCTACACCTTC.

This clonotype has ten or more counts. V gene TRBV15 combines with J gene TRBJ2-5, with D perhaps TRBD2 (6 bases). CDR3 length equals 15 residues. In germline, CDR1 is LNHNV, CDR2 YYDKDF (reference sequence). The V end lost 0 bases, the J end lost 5 bases, and 13 bases lay between the germline ends. In nucleotides, the CDR3 is TGTGCCACCAGCAGAGATCCAACGGGGGATGAGACCCAGTACTTC. This codes for CATSRDPTGDETQYF.

By share, this clonotype counts as medium-sized (0.01 to 0.1%). The J gene is TRBJ1-6, the V gene TRBV10-3; weak D call: TRBD1 (5 bases). Per the germline V gene, CDR1 is ENHRY and CDR2 is SYGVKD. This CDR3 region has 13 residues. The V gene lost 11 bases and the J gene lost 7 bases, with 15 bases spanning the gap. DNA for the CDR3: TGTGCCTCAGTGGGACGATTAAATTCACCCCTCCACTTT. The encoded protein is CASVGRLNSPLHF.

Ten or more counts support this clonotype. The chain recombines TRBV2 with TRBJ2-3; 13 bases are a match to TRBD2. Germline loops: CDR1 SNHLY, CDR2 FYNNEI. The V segment lost 7 bases and the J segment 4 bases; nucleotides outside the gene matches: 5. The CDR3 totals 15 residues. CDR3 amino acids: CASKTSGRGSDTQYF. Here the CDR3 DNA reads TGTGCCAGCAAAACTAGCGGGAGGGGCTCAGATACGCAGTATTTT.

This clonotype counts as large. The chain employs TRBV7-8 and TRBJ2-6; tentatively, D is TRBD1 (6 bases). Per germline, CDR1 SGHVS and CDR2 FQNEAQ. The CDR3 is made up of 14 amino acids. V was cut by 8 bases and J by 1 base, with 9 bases left in between. The CDR3 loop is CASGDRSGANVLTF. CDR3 in DNA: TGTGCCAGCGGCGACAGGTCTGGGGCCAACGTCCTGACTTTC.

This clonotype came up many times. V gene TRBV7-2 combines with J gene TRBJ2-5; a weak D match, TRBD1 (6 bases). Germline-derived CDR1 and CDR2 are SGHTA and FQGNSA. Deletions cut 5 bases from V and 2 bases from J, with 12 bases between. This CDR3 region has 14 residues. CDR3 DNA sequence: TGTGCCAGCAGCCCTTACAGGGTTCAAGAGACCCAGTACTTC. It encodes CASSPYRVQETQYF.